This T cell receptor (beta chain) was sequenced for a study of shared clonotypes between healthy human individuals (dated by TCRdb to about 2020). The study in broad terms: A few men and a couple of women, aged 18 to 49 years, made up the cohort. The study deeply sequenced blood TCR repertoires of several healthy adults to estimate repertoire size and the extent of clonotype sharing between individuals. To increase sequencing depth and limit assay-specific biases, different laboratories used diverse techniques to prepare libraries and sequence TCR repertoires. Per donor, leukapheresis produced somewhere between about 0.94 and 9 billion PBMCs. General findings and caveats noted by the study authors: Because the study included a small number of donors, the genetic and exposure-history diversity represented was limited. Pairwise subsampling indicated that sequencing depth was expected to affect the degree of clonotype sharing among donors. Only blood was sampled, and tissue TCR repertoires likely differ from those in blood.

TCR CDR3 regions were amplified from genomic DNA by multiplex PCR using the deep immunoSEQ assay. Extracted genomic DNA from each cell subset was spread evenly across all wells of several immunoSEQ 96-well plates, with each plate serving as a replicate. For unsorted PBMC, roughly 270 ng genomic DNA, equal to 30,000 or so T cell genomes, was loaded into each replicate PCR. Genomic DNA from unsorted PBMC was sequenced over ten immunoSEQ deep assay plates. Purified libraries were measured with a Qubit 3.0 fluorometer, size-checked on a Bioanalyzer 2100, and measured again with the KAPA Library Quantification kit. Each immunoSEQ 96-well plate was sequenced on its own single-read 150-cycle Illumina NextSeq 550 flow cell. As for how the authors treated the data: Because only junctional sequences without quality scores were contained in the immunoSEQ output, filtering matching that applied to full-length reads could not be performed. Sequences were annotated with PyIR, a Python wrapper for IgBLAST v1.9, and V/J genes and CDR3 were assigned using IMGT germline references. Reads were filtered out if the reads had weak V/J assignments (E-value above 1e-6), no CDR3, stop codons, out-of-frame junctions, or ambiguous translated residues. V3J clonotypes were defined by identical inferred V gene, J gene, and CDR3 amino acid sequence. Percentage overlap between repertoires was computed as shared unique clonotypes divided by the size of the smaller repertoire. Three approaches were used to assess repertoire richness: RTK rarefaction, the Chao1 estimator, and Recon v2.1 estimates of unobserved clonotypes. As stored in TCRdb, this immuneACCESS dataset retains in-frame rearrangements with V and J assigned. A fraction of the clones does not appear; measured against another copy, unresolved V genes explain less than half of the discrepancy, and the remainder lacks a known reason. Clone size and V and J calls were adopted from that table, with D and trimming inferred from the DNA. This sample lists under 600,000 clones; roughly 79% were detected once. The top ten constitute about 12% of the sample.

As regards this clone: Its antigen has not been determined. No base-level quality is on record; no much larger clone is a single base apart. Other DNA sequences from this sample encode an identical CDR3 as well.

Donors were healthy HIV-negative adults with no recently reported acute infections or vaccinations. Every donor was a Caucasian adult living in Nashville, Tennessee, USA. In the unsorted samples, approximately 85 million PBMCs were counted, and genomic DNA was extracted using the QIAamp DNA Blood Mini kit. Blood was obtained by leukapheresis, after which PBMCs were separated by Ficoll-Histopaque density gradient centrifugation and cryopreserved in liquid nitrogen vapor phase. Via the germline V gene, CDR1 is SGHVS and CDR2 FQNEAQ. V is shortened by 5 bases, J by 5 bases, and the region joining them spans 7 bases. Including cysteine and phenylalanine, the CDR3 has 11 amino acids. Only the CDR3 DNA is retained, 33 bases long and in frame from the first base.

The material sequenced was PBMCs. The sequence is built from TRBV7-8 and TRBJ2-7; no confident D gene assignment can be made. This receptor was obtained from a woman aged 40 to 49 in good health. Some clones in this sample may be carry-over from other donors' samples. The CDR3 corresponds to CASSPYHEQYF. In nucleotides, the sequence is TGTGCCAGCAGCCCCTATCACGAGCAGTACTTC.